A selection of T cell receptor beta chains follows, all from one sample in a study of T cell repertoires in aging, cancer and after chemotherapy. In TCRdb, the multiplex PCR reads were re-called with MiXCR into one record per CDR3 protein. This sample carries fewer than 7,000 distinct CDR3 sequences, under 30% of them seen once, and the ten largest clones take 5.5% to 7%. What was sequenced was blood. The receptors come from a human donor in good health. Both conserved end residues are trimmed from each CDR3. Rows may omit the clone size; those that give it use once, few, many or a size class.

TRBJ2-3 . TRBV5-1 ASSVTTVDTQY
TRBJ1-2 medium-sized TRBV30 AWQQGAGGYT
TRBJ1-2 few TRBV6-5 ASRSPGLSNYGYT
TRBJ1-2 few TRBV12-3/TRBV12-4 ASRGLDYGYT
TRBJ2-5 . TRBV7-2 ASSEAAGGGKTQY
TRBJ2-3 few TRBV7-5 ISVPVGLAGEADTQY
TRBJ1-1 . TRBV6-5 ASSEDAHTEAF
TRBJ1-4 . TRBV4-2 ASSQPQGANEKLF
TRBJ1-2 . TRBV20-1 SADRGTENYGYT
TRBJ2-7 medium-sized TRBV6-2/TRBV6-3 ASSSRLADSSYEQY
TRBJ2-1 . TRBV5-6 ASSSSGGANEQF
TRBJ2-7 medium-sized TRBV19 ASKGTGAYEQY
TRBJ2-7 . TRBV27 ASSYQGVSYEQY
TRBJ2-1 medium-sized TRBV11-3 ASSFRTSGGADEQF
TRBJ2-5 . TRBV5-1 ASSREGETQY
TRBJ2-5 few TRBV5-4 ASSLLGGRETQY
TRBJ2-1 medium-sized TRBV15 ATSSPGGIGEQF
TRBJ2-4 few TRBV10-1 ASSDEPFQGARTKNIQY
TRBJ2-3 . TRBV5-5 ASSSEGTQRQY
TRBJ2-2 medium-sized TRBV5-5 ASSLVRGSNTGELF
TRBJ1-6 medium-sized TRBV6-5 ATQTVNNSPLH
TRBJ1-2 . TRBV6-2/TRBV6-3 AAGTGANYGYT
TRBJ1-2 medium-sized TRBV19 ASSIRDRGNYGYT
TRBJ2-3 . TRBV19 ASSRQGRRRDTQY
TRBJ2-3 . TRBV7-2 ASSLRGAHGTDTQY
TRBJ2-5 few TRBV10-3 AISSGSGETQY